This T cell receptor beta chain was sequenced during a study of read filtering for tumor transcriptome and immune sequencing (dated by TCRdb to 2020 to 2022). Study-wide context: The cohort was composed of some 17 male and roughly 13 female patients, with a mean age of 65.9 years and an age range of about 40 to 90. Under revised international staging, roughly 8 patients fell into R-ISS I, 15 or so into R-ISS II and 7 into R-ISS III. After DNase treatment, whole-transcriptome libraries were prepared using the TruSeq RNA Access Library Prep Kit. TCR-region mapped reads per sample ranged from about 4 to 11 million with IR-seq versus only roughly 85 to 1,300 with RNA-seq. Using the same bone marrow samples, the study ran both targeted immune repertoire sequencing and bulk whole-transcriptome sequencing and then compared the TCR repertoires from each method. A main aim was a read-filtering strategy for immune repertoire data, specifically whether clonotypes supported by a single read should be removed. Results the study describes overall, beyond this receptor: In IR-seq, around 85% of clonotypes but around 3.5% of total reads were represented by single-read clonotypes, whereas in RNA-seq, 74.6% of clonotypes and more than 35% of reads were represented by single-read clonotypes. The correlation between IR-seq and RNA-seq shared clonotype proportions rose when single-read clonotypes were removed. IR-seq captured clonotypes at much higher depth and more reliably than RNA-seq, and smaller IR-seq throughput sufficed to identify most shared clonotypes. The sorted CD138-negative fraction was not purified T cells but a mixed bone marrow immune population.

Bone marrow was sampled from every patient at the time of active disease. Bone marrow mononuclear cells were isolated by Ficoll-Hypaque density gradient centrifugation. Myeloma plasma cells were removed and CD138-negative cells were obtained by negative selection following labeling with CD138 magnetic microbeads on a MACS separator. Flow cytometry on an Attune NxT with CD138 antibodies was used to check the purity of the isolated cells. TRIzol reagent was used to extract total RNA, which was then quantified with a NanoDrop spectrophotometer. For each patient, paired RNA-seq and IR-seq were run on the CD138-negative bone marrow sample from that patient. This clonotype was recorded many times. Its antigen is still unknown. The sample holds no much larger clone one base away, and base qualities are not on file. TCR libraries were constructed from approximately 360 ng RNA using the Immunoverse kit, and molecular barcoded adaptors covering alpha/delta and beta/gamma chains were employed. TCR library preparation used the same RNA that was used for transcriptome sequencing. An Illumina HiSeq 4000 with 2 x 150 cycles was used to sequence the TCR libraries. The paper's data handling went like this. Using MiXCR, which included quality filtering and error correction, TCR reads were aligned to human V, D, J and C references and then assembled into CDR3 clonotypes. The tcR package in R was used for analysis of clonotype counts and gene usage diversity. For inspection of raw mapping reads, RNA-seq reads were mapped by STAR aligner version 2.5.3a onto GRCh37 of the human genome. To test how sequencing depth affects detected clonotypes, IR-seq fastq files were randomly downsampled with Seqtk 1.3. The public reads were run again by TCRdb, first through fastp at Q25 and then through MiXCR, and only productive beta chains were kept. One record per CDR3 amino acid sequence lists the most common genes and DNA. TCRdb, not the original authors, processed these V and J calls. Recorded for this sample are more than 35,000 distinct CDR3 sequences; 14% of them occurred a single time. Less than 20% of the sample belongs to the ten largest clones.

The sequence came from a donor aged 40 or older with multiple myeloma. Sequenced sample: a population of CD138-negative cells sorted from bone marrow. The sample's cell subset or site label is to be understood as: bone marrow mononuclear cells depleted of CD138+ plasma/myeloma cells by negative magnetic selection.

Here the CDR3 is given as CASSQDQGLGNTIYF. The nucleotide sequence reads TGCGCCAGCAGCCAAGATCAGGGACTGGGAAACACCATATATTTT. Rearrangement joined TRBV4-1 to TRBJ1-3; TRBD1 is a possible D gene, resting on 5 matching bases. CDR1 MGHRA and CDR2 YSYEKL were looked up in the germline V gene. The CDR3, from cysteine to phenylalanine, totals 15 residues. This entry keeps only the CDR3 DNA: 45 bases, framed from base 1. The V and J ends are trimmed by 0 bases and 4 bases, leaving 10 bases between them.